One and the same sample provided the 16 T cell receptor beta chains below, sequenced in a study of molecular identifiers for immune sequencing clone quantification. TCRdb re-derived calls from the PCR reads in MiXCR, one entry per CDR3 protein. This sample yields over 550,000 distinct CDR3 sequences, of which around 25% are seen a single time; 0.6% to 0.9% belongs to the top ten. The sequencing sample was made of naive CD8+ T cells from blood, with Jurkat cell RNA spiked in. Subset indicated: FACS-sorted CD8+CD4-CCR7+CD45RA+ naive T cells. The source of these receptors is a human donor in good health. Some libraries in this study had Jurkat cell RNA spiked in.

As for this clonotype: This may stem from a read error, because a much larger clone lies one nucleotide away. CDR3 nucleotides: TGCACCAGCAGAATGACCAACCTTGCCAAAAACATTCAGTACTTC. Translated, it gives CTSRMTNLAKNIQYF. The V call is TRBV4-1, the J call TRBJ2-4; unclear D gene. Germline V gene lookup returns CDR1 MGHRA and CDR2 YSYEKL. CDR3 length: 15 residues.

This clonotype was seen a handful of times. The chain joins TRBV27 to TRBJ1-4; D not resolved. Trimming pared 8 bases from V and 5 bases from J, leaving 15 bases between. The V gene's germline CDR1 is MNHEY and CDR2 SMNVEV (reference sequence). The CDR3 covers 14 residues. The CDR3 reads CASGLIYQNEKLFF. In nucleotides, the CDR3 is TGTGCCAGCGGCCTTATATATCAGAATGAAAAACTGTTTTTT.

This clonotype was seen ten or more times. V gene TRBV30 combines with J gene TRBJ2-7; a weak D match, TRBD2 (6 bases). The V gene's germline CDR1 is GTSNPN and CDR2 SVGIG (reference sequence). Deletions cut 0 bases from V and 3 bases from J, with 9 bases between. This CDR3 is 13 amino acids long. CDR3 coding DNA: TGTGCCTGGAGTGTCGTGGGGGGCTACGAGCAGTACTTC. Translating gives CAWSVVGGYEQYF. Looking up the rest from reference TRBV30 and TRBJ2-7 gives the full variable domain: SQTIHQWPATLVQPVGSPLSLECTVEGTSNPNLYWYRQAAGRGLQLLFYSVGIGQISSEVPQNLSASRPQDRQFILSSKKLLLSDSGFYLCAWSVVGGYEQYFGPGTRLTVT.

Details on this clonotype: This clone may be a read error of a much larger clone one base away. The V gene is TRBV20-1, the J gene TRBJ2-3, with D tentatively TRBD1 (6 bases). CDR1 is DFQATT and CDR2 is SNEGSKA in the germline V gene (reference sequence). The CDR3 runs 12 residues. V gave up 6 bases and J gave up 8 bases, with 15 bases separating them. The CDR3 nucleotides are TGCAGTGCCACGGAGGACAGCGGTACGCAGTATTTT. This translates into CSATEDSGTQYF.

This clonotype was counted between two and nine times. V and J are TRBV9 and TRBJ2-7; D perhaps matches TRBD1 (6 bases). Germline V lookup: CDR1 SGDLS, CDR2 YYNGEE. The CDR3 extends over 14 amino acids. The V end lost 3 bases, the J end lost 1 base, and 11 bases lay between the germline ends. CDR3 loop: CASSEGDGSYEQYF. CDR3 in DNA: TGTGCCAGCAGCGAGGGGGACGGGTCCTACGAGCAGTACTTC.

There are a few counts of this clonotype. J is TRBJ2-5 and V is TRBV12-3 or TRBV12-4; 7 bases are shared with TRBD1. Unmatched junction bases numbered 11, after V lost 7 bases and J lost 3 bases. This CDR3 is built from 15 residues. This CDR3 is CASTSVGQAEETQYF. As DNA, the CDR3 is TGTGCCAGCACCTCCGTAGGACAGGCGGAAGAGACCCAGTACTTC.

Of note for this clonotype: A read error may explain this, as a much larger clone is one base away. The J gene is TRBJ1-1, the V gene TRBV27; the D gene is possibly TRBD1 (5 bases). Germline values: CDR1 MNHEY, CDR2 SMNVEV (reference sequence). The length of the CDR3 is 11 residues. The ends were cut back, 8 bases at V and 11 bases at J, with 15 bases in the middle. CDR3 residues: CASGYTGAAFF. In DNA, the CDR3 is TGTGCCAGCGGATATACAGGTGCCGCTTTCTTT.

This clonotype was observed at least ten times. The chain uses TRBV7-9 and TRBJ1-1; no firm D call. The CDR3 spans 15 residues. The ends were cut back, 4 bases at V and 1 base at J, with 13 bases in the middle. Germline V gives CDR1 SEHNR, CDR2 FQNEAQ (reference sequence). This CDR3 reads CASSSNLPENTEAFF. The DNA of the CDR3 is TGTGCCAGCAGCTCAAACCTTCCTGAGAACACTGAAGCTTTCTTT.

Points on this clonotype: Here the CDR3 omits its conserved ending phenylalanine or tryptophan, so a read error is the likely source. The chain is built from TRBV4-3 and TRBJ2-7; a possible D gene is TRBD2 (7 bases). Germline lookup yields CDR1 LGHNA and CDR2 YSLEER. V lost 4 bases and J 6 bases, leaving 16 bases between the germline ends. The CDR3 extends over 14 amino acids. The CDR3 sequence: CASSPWGGPGEQYL. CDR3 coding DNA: TGCGCCAGCAGCCCCTGGGGGGGCCCCGGCGAGCAGTACCTC.

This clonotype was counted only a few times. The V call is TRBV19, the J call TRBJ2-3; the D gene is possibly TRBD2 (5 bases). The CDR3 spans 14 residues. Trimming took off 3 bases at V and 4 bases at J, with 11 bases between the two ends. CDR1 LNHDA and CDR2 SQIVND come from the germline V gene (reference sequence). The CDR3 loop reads CASSIRRPADTQYF. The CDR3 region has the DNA TGTGCCAGTAGTATTCGGAGGCCCGCAGATACGCAGTATTTT.

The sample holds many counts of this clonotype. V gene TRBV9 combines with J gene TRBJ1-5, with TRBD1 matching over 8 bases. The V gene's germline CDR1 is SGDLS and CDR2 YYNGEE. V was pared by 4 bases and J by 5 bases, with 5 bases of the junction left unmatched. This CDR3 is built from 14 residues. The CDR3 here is CASSPTGADQPQHF. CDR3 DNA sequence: TGTGCCAGCAGCCCGACAGGGGCGGATCAGCCCCAGCATTTT.

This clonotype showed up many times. The CDR3 DNA reads as TGTGCCAGCAGACCACCCAGGCCGAACACTGAAGCTTTCTTT. It yields the protein CASRPPRPNTEAFF. The rearrangement uses TRBV6-7 and TRBJ1-1; no clear D gene. TRBV6-7 is filed as an ORF, its function uncertain. The CDR3 contains 14 residues. Trimming stripped 6 bases from V and 1 base from J, with 12 bases between.

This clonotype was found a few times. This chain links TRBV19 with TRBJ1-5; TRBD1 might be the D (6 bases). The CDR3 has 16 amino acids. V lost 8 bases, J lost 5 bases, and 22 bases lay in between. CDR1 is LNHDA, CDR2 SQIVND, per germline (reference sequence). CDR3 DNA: TGTGCCAGTTTGGAAGAACTGGGACAAGTAGATCAGCCCCAGCATTTT. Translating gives CASLEELGQVDQPQHF. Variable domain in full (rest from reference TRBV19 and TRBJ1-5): DGGITQSPKYLFRKEGQNVTLSCEQNLNHDAMYWYRQDPGQGLRLIYYSQIVNDFQKGDIAEGYSVSREKKESFPLTVTSAQKNPTAFYLCASLEELGQVDQPQHFGDGTRLSIL.

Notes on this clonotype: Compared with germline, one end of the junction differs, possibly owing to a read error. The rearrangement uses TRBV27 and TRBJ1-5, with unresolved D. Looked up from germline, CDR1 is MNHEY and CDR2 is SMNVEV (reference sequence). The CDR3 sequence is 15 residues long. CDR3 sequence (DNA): TGTACCAGCAGTCCCTGGACGGGTACCAATCAGCCCCAGCATTTT. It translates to CTSSPWTGTNQPQHF.

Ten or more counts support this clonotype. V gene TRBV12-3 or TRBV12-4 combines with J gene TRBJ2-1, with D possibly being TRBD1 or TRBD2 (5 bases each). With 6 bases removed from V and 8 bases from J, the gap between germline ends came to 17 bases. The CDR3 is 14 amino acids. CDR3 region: CASSLSGTRDEQFF. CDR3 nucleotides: TGTGCCAGCAGCCTGTCCGGGACCCGGGATGAGCAGTTCTTC.

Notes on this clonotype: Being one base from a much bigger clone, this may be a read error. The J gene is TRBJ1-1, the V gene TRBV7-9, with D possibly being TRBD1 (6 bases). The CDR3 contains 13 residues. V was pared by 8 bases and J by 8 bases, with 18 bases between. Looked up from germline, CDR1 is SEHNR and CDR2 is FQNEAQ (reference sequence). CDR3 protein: CASGSSGAPEAFF. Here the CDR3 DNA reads TGTGCCAGCGGCTCGTCAGGGGCGCCGGAAGCTTTCTTT.